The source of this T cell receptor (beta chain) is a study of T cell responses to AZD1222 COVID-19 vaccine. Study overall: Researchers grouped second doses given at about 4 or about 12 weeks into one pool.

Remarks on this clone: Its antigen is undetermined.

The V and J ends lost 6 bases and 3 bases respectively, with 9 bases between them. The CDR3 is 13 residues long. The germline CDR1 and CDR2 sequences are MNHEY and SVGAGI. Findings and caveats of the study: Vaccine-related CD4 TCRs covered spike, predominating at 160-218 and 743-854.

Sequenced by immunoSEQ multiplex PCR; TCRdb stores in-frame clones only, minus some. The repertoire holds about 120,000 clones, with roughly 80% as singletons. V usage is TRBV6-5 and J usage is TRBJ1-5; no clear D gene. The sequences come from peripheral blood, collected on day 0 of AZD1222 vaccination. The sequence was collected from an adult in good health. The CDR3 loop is CASSEAINQPQHF. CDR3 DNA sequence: TGTGCCAGCAGCGAGGCGATCAATCAGCCCCAGCATTTT.